This TCR beta chain was sequenced for a study of CD8 T cells in Susac syndrome. Trimming removed 5 bases at V and 7 bases at J, with 15 bases between. Germline CDR1 SGHVS, CDR2 FQNEAQ. The CDR3 covers 14 residues. RNA in amounts of roughly 0.45 to 1 ug was reverse transcribed with random hexamers. TCRdb ran MiXCR on the immunoSEQ multiplex PCR reads and lists one entry per CDR3 protein. The sample has about 200,000 distinct CDR3 sequences; 95% are singletons. The V call is TRBV7-8, the J call TRBJ2-1, with D maybe TRBD2 (5 bases). This receptor was obtained from a human donor with multiple sclerosis. Sequencing input: CD4+ T cells from PBMCs. As DNA, the CDR3 is TGTGCCAGCAGCGTCAACTGGGGAGAGAATGAGCAGTTCTTC. This sequence encodes CASSVNWGENEQFF.